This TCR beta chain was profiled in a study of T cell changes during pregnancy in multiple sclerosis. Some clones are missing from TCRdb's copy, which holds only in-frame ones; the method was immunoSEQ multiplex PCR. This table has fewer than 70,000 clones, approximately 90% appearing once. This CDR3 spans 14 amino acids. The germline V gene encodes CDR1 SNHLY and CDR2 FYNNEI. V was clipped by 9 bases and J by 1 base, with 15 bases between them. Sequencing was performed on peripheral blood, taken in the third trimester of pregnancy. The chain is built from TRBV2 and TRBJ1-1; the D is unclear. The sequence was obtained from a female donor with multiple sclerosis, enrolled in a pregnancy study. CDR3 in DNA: TGTGCCAGGATACGTACACGGGGGAACACTGAAGCTTTCTTT. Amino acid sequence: CARIRTRGNTEAFF.